Below, one T cell receptor beta chain is given with its context. No antigen is known for it. TCRdb ran MiXCR on the 5' RACE reads and lists one entry per CDR3 protein. The sample has approximately 150,000 distinct CDR3 sequences, over 15% seen once; the top ten hold around a third. This CDR3 has 16 residues. The V gene's germline CDR1 is DFQATT and CDR2 SNEGSKA (reference sequence). Trimming removed 6 bases at V and 0 bases at J, with 20 bases between. These data are taken from a study of CD8 T cells in ankylosing spondylitis. Study results and caveats: Disease-linked clones, CD8+, were relatively rare in peripheral blood. Seemingly characteristic of ankylosing spondylitis blood was a TCR beta motif consisting of 7 or 8 highly homologous variants.

This chain uses TRBV20-1 with TRBJ1-1; unclear D gene. The origin of this receptor is a male donor with ankylosing spondylitis. The specimen was blood, either unsorted or a sorted T cell fraction (not recorded which). CDR3 nucleotides: TGCAGTGCCCTATATAGACGATATTCAATGAACACTGAAGCTTTCTTT. This sequence encodes CSALYRRYSMNTEAFF.